This TCR beta chain is drawn from a study of shared clonotypes between healthy human individuals. Germline V lookup: CDR1 SGDLS, CDR2 YYNGEE. The CDR3 extends over 15 amino acids. The V gene end was trimmed by 3 bases and the J gene end by 6 bases; junction bases not matched to a gene: 10. General study findings and limits: The diversity represented, both genetic and in exposure history, was limited by few donors. Rarefaction revealed incomplete sorted-subset sequencing despite large depth.

Terminally differentiated effector memory CD45RA+ cells were excluded by CCR7 positive selection of CD45RO-negative cells. Healthy HIV-negative adults with no recent acute infections or vaccinations were recruited as donors. A word on this clone: Its specificity is not known.

The run depth of the assay was deep. The data were produced by immunoSEQ multiplex PCR, yet TCRdb's version contains in-frame clones alone and is incomplete. The table includes about 2,200,000 clones, about 93% detected once. The sequencing sample was made of naive CD8+ T cells from PBMCs. V and J are TRBV9 and TRBJ2-3, with 7 bases fitting TRBD1. This TCR came from a man aged 18 to 29 in good health. Some clones in this sample may be carry-over from other donors' samples. CDR3 in amino acids: CASSAAGTEADTQYF. The CDR3 DNA reads as TGTGCCAGCAGCGCGGCCGGGACAGAGGCCGATACGCAGTATTTT.